Below, 31 T cell receptor beta chains from the same sample are listed, as sequenced in a study of cytomegalovirus exposure and HLA in healthy donors. It was with 60 Vbeta and 13 Jbeta primers that the PCR ran. Only in-frame clones appear in the TCRdb table, and some are missing; sequencing was by immunoSEQ multiplex PCR. This sample has some 87,000 clones, with around 78% found just once. Sequenced sample: PBMCs. The receptors come from a man between 18 and 35 years old in good health and CMV-seropositive.

The chain couples TRBV14 to TRBJ1-1; D gene ambiguous. The CDR3 totals 13 residues. Germline V gives CDR1 SGHDN, CDR2 FVKESK. V was clipped by 2 bases and J by 3 bases, with 7 bases between them. The CDR3 sequence: CASSQSRDTEAFF. CDR3 nucleotide sequence: TGTGCCAGCAGCCAATCCCGGGACACTGAAGCTTTCTTT.

The chain uses TRBV13 and TRBJ1-1; 8 nucleotides agree with TRBD1. CDR3 size: 15 residues. V shed 1 base and J 5 bases; nucleotides not matched to a gene: 6. Germline loops: CDR1 PRHDT, CDR2 FYEKMQ (reference sequence). CDR3 sequence (DNA): TGTGCCAGCAGCTTAGATGGGGACAGGATGACTGAAGCTTTCTTT. This translates into CASSLDGDRMTEAFF.

The gene calls are TRBV7-9 and TRBJ2-5, with D perhaps TRBD2 (6 bases). The V and J ends lost 1 base and 3 bases respectively, with 9 bases between them. The length of the CDR3 is 14 residues. Germline V lookup: CDR1 SEHNR, CDR2 FQNEAQ (reference sequence). This chain's CDR3 is CASSLGAGKETQYF. The CDR3 DNA follows: TGTGCCAGCAGCTTAGGGGCGGGGAAAGAGACCCAGTACTTC.

This sequence joins TRBV7-2 and TRBJ2-7; D may be TRBD1 (5 bases). Trimming took off 7 bases at V and 4 bases at J, with 23 bases between the two ends. Germline V gene lookup returns CDR1 SGHTA and CDR2 FQGNSA. This CDR3 has 16 amino acids. CDR3 amino acids: CASTQPTGIKKYEQYF. Written as DNA, the CDR3 is TGTGCCAGCACCCAACCCACAGGAATCAAGAAGTACGAGCAGTACTTC.

The V gene is TRBV28, the J gene TRBJ1-2; D uncertain. V was cut by 2 bases and J by 5 bases, with 9 bases left in between. Germline assignment: CDR1 MDHEN and CDR2 SYDVKM. CDR3 length: 13 amino acids. As DNA, the CDR3 is TGTGCCAGCAGTTTAGGGCGAGAATATGGCTACACCTTC. Protein product: CASSLGREYGYTF.

The chain is built from TRBV15 and TRBJ2-3; TRBD2 is a possible D gene (5 bases). The CDR3 has 14 amino acids. In germline, CDR1 is LNHNV, CDR2 YYDKDF (reference sequence). The V gene lost 3 bases and the J gene lost 8 bases, with 15 bases spanning the gap. CDR3 in amino acids: CATSRGDGPGTQYF. CDR3 DNA: TGTGCCACCAGCAGGGGAGACGGCCCGGGTACGCAGTATTTT.

CDR3 in amino acids: CASSFHGGVEETQYF. In DNA form, the CDR3 reads TGCGCCAGCAGCTTCCACGGGGGGGTGGAAGAGACCCAGTACTTC. V and J are TRBV5-1 and TRBJ2-5; TRBD2 aligns across 8 bases. CDR1 is SGHRS and CDR2 is YFSETQ in the germline V gene. V trimming: 2 bases; J trimming: 3 bases; junction bases outside the gene matches: 6. This CDR3 is 15 amino acids long.

The chain uses TRBV9 and TRBJ2-2, with D uncertain. V was shortened by 5 bases and J by 3 bases, with 8 bases between the two germline ends. CDR1 and CDR2 (germline): SGDLS, YYNGEE. CDR3 length: 13 residues. This chain's CDR3 is CASRDSYTGELFF. The CDR3 nucleotides are TGTGCCAGCAGAGACTCGTACACCGGGGAGCTGTTTTTT.

The CDR3: CATSRDLVNTEAFF. In nucleotides, the CDR3 is TGTGCCACCAGCAGAGATCTAGTGAACACTGAAGCTTTCTTT. V gene TRBV15 combines with J gene TRBJ1-1; D gene ambiguous. From germline, CDR1 is LNHNV and CDR2 YYDKDF (reference sequence). Trimming shortened V by 0 bases and J by 0 bases, and 5 bases separated the two germline ends. This CDR3 is built from 14 residues.

This clone was seen a handful of times. V is TRBV2 and J is TRBJ2-2; 8 bases fit TRBD1. The germline CDR1 and CDR2 sequences are SNHLY and FYNNEI. The CDR3 extends over 15 amino acids. The J segment lost 0 bases and the V segment lost 3 bases, leaving 0 bases of the junction unmatched. The DNA for the CDR3 is TGTGCCAGCAGTGAGGACAGGGCGAACACCGGGGAGCTGTTTTTT. Translating it yields CASSEDRANTGELFF.

V and J are TRBV29-1 and TRBJ2-3; a weak D match, TRBD2 (5 bases). This CDR3 contains 14 residues. Germline lookup yields CDR1 SQVTM and CDR2 ANQGSEA. Trimming left V 7 bases short and J 0 bases short, with 14 bases between. CDR3 amino acids: CSATRVASTDTQYF. CDR3 nucleotide sequence: TGCAGCGCCACGAGGGTGGCAAGCACAGATACGCAGTATTTT.

The chain employs TRBV25-1 and TRBJ2-1; D not resolved. V was cut by 9 bases and J by 8 bases, with 11 bases left in between. CDR1 and CDR2 (germline): MGHDK, SYGVNS. The CDR3 is 11 residues long. In DNA form, the CDR3 reads TGTGCCAGGAGGAATTTCGATGAGCAGTTCTTC. Translating gives CARRNFDEQFF.

The chain employs TRBV7-9 and TRBJ2-3, with 7 positions matching TRBD2. Trimming cost V 5 bases and J 2 bases; bases outside gene matches: 19. CDR3 length equals 19 residues. CDR1 and CDR2 from the germline V gene are SEHNR and FQNEAQ (reference sequence). CDR3 loop: CASSIGRELAGADTDTQYF. The CDR3 DNA is TGTGCCAGCAGCATAGGACGGGAGCTTGCGGGAGCTGACACAGATACGCAGTATTTT. The variable domain in full, completed from reference TRBV7-9 and TRBJ2-3, reads DTGVSQNPRHKITKRGQNVTFRCDPISEHNRLYWYRQTLGQGPEFLTYFQNEAQLEKSRLLSDRFSAERPKGSFSTLEIQRTEQGDSAMYLCASSIGRELAGADTDTQYFGPGTRLTVL.

The chain combines TRBV29-1 with TRBJ2-7; D is perhaps TRBD2 (6 bases). V gave up 4 bases and J gave up 3 bases, with 13 bases separating them. Germline V gene sequence: CDR1 SQVTM, CDR2 ANQGSEA. CDR3 length: 13 residues. CDR3 nucleotides: TGCAGCGTTGTCGGGGGACCAAACTACGAGCAGTACTTC. Translated: CSVVGGPNYEQYF.

This chain uses TRBV6-5 with TRBJ2-1, with 7 positions matching TRBD1. The germline CDR1 and CDR2 sequences are MNHEY and SVGAGI. The V gene end was trimmed by 2 bases and the J gene end by 7 bases; junction bases not matched to a gene: 5. The CDR3 sequence is 14 residues long. The CDR3 sequence is CASSYRDRVNEQFF. The CDR3 bases are TGTGCCAGCAGTTACAGAGACAGGGTGAATGAGCAGTTCTTC.

This chain joins TRBV28 and TRBJ2-3; D ambiguous. Trimming shortened V by 3 bases and J by 6 bases, and 10 bases separated the two germline ends. The length of the CDR3 is 13 residues. The germline V gene encodes CDR1 MDHEN and CDR2 SYDVKM. The DNA of the CDR3 is TGTGCCAGCAGTTTTAGAGTCTCGGATACGCAGTATTTT. As protein: CASSFRVSDTQYF. The full variable domain, completed using reference TRBV28 and TRBJ2-3, is DVKVTQSSRYLVKRTGEKVFLECVQDMDHENMFWYRQDPGLGLRLIYFSYDVKMKEKGDIPEGYSVSREKKERFSLILESASTNQTSMYLCASSFRVSDTQYFGPGTRLTVL.

The rearrangement joins TRBV2 to TRBJ2-3, with 13 nucleotides matching TRBD2. This CDR3 is built from 21 residues. Germline-derived CDR1 and CDR2 are SNHLY and FYNNEI. The J segment lost 9 bases and the V segment lost 4 bases, leaving 25 bases of the junction unmatched. CDR3 loop: CASSGDRAGLAGSGGLWTQYF. The CDR3 nucleotides read TGTGCCAGCAGTGGAGACAGGGCGGGACTAGCGGGATCAGGGGGTCTGTGGACGCAGTATTTT.

CDR3 in DNA: TGTGCCAGTGATACAGGGGCAGGAAACACCATATATTTT. Protein product: CASDTGAGNTIYF. V and J are TRBV6-1 and TRBJ1-3; 7 bases line up with TRBD1. Germline CDR1 MNHNS, CDR2 SASEGT. J was trimmed by 4 bases and V by 9 bases; bases with no gene match: 6. This CDR3 is built from 13 residues.

The chain employs TRBV27 and TRBJ1-1; D uncertain. V lost 8 bases to trimming and J lost 1 base, with 11 bases between them. The CDR3 has 13 residues. Looked up from germline, CDR1 is MNHEY and CDR2 is SMNVEV (reference sequence). The DNA of the CDR3 is TGTGCCAGCGGCGGAGGTCGGAACACTGAAGCTTTCTTT. Protein product: CASGGGRNTEAFF.

This clone was counted a single time. This rearrangement joins TRBV6-6 to TRBJ2-3; unclear D gene. V lost 7 bases and J 0 bases, leaving 2 bases between the germline ends. Germline CDR1 MNHNY, CDR2 SVGAGI (reference sequence). This CDR3 is 11 amino acids long. The CDR3: CASTSTDTQYF. The CDR3 bases are TGTGCCAGCACGAGCACAGATACGCAGTATTTT.

This clone was counted between two and nine times. The genes are TRBV27 and TRBJ1-1; TRBD1 aligns across 7 bases. The J segment lost 2 bases and the V segment lost 5 bases, leaving 2 bases of the junction unmatched. CDR1 is MNHEY, CDR2 SMNVEV, per germline (reference sequence). CDR3 length: 13 amino acids. The DNA for the CDR3 is TGTGCCAGCAGTGGGACAGCCAACACTGAAGCTTTCTTT. It specifies CASSGTANTEAFF.

Only a few counts were recorded for this clone. V usage is TRBV7-9 and J usage is TRBJ2-7; TRBD1 aligns across 7 bases. V was pared by 1 base and J by 2 bases, with 5 bases of the junction left unmatched. This CDR3 comprises 15 residues. CDR1 SEHNR and CDR2 FQNEAQ come from the germline V gene (reference sequence). CDR3 DNA: TGTGCCAGCAGCTTAGTGGGACAGTTAACCTACGAGCAGTACTTC. The encoded protein is CASSLVGQLTYEQYF. Full variable domain (outside the CDR3, taken from reference TRBV7-9 and TRBJ2-7): DTGVSQNPRHKITKRGQNVTFRCDPISEHNRLYWYRQTLGQGPEFLTYFQNEAQLEKSRLLSDRFSAERPKGSFSTLEIQRTEQGDSAMYLCASSLVGQLTYEQYFGPGTRLTVT.

The V and J genes are TRBV15 and TRBJ2-3; D is possibly TRBD1 (6 bases). Trimming took 3 bases from V and 0 from J, leaving 10 bases between them. The CDR3 contains 15 residues. Germline lookup yields CDR1 LNHNV and CDR2 YYDKDF (reference sequence). In DNA form, the CDR3 reads TGTGCCACCAGCAGCCAGGGGACCAGCACAGATACGCAGTATTTT. Translation: CATSSQGTSTDTQYF.

The gene calls are TRBV5-1 and TRBJ1-1; possible D gene TRBD1, 5 bases. The germline V gene encodes CDR1 SGHRS and CDR2 YFSETQ. V lost 4 bases and J lost 4, with 17 bases in between. The CDR3 runs 15 residues. This CDR3 reads CASSLTVPGVTEAFF. DNA of the CDR3: TGCGCCAGCAGCCTGACAGTGCCTGGGGTCACTGAAGCTTTCTTT.

The V call is TRBV6-1, the J call TRBJ2-7; D is perhaps TRBD1 (5 bases). The V gene lost 7 bases and the J gene lost 1 base, with 17 bases spanning the gap. This CDR3 region has 15 residues. Germline V gene sequence: CDR1 MNHNS, CDR2 SASEGT. The CDR3 nucleotides are TGTGCCAGCACCCTCAGGGATGATGGGTCCTACGAGCAGTACTTC. This translates into CASTLRDDGSYEQYF.

This clone was seen at least ten times. V is TRBV2 and J is TRBJ1-4; no clear D gene. Germline V gives CDR1 SNHLY, CDR2 FYNNEI. V lost 5 bases, J lost 3 bases, and 10 bases lay in between. This CDR3 is 14 amino acids long. The DNA for the CDR3 is TGTGCCAGCAGTAGAGTGGCGGCTAATGAAAAACTGTTTTTT. It translates to CASSRVAANEKLFF.

The chain couples TRBV25-1 to TRBJ2-5; 9 nucleotides align to TRBD2. The CDR3 covers 11 residues. In germline, CDR1 is MGHDK, CDR2 SYGVNS. The ends lost 4 bases at V and 11 bases at J; junction bases unmatched: 2. CDR3 in amino acids: CASSGLAEQYF. CDR3 DNA: TGTGCCAGCAGTGGACTAGCGGAGCAGTACTTC.

The V call is TRBV10-3, the J call TRBJ2-3; 7 bases are a match to TRBD2. There are 14 residues in the CDR3. The germline CDR1 and CDR2 sequences are ENHRY and SYGVKD. The V segment lost 8 bases and the J segment 9 bases; nucleotides outside the gene matches: 14. CDR3 residues: CAIGLADREWTQYF. Written as DNA, the CDR3 is TGTGCCATCGGGCTAGCGGATAGGGAATGGACGCAGTATTTT.

This chain links TRBV10-1 with TRBJ2-7, with D unresolved. Trimming took off 6 bases at V and 6 bases at J, with 12 bases between the two ends. Germline V CDR1 and CDR2: WNHNN, SYGVQD (reference sequence). This CDR3 spans 12 amino acids. This CDR3 is CASSSGVVEQYF. In DNA form, the CDR3 reads TGCGCCAGCAGCTCCGGAGTGGTCGAGCAGTACTTC.

This chain uses TRBV6-1 with TRBJ2-7; TRBD2 matches 11 bases. Losses at the gene ends were 0 bases for V and 2 bases for J; bases not matched to a gene: 6. This CDR3 is 17 amino acids long. From germline, CDR1 is MNHNS and CDR2 SASEGT. CDR3 coding DNA: TGTGCCAGCAGTGAAGCCCCACTAGCGGGAGTCCCCTACGAGCAGTACTTC. Translated, it gives CASSEAPLAGVPYEQYF.

The chain couples TRBV5-4 to TRBJ2-3, with D perhaps TRBD2 (5 bases). The CDR3 is 16 amino acids. V was cut by 1 base and J by 4 bases, with 16 bases left in between. Germline-derived CDR1 and CDR2 are SGHNT and YYREEE (reference sequence). The CDR3 DNA reads as TGTGCCAGCAGCTTGATTGGAGGCCCCGGGCCAGATACGCAGTATTTT. Translated: CASSLIGGPGPDTQYF.